This TCR beta chain was captured by sequencing in a study of CD8 T cells in Susac syndrome. The V and J ends lost 1 base and 0 bases respectively, with 7 bases between them. Germline CDR1 MGHRA, CDR2 YSYEKL. The CDR3 sequence is 15 residues long. The T cells that were sequenced for TCR beta were CD8+ and CD4+ cells from blood. Relapsing-remitting disease, either stable or active, was present in the multiple sclerosis controls, who were treatment-naive patients. Reverse transcription of 0.5 to 1 ug RNA used random hexamers. immunoSEQ multiplex PCR amplified TCR beta CDR3 across 54 Vbeta, 13 Jbeta. TCRdb itself ran the immunoSEQ multiplex PCR reads through MiXCR, one entry per CDR3 protein. Of more than 65,000 distinct CDR3 sequences listed, about 94% are singletons.

Material: CD8+ T cells from PBMCs. The chain uses TRBV4-1 and TRBJ2-1; D perhaps matches TRBD2 (5 bases). The sequence was obtained from a human donor with multiple sclerosis. CDR3 region: CASSQGSGSYNEQFF. The CDR3 DNA follows: TGCGCCAGCAGCCAAGGCAGCGGCTCCTACAATGAGCAGTTCTTC.